This T cell receptor beta chain was sequenced for a study of CXCR3-negative and CXCR3-positive naive CD8 T cells. Overall study results and limits: Memory, not naive, CXCR3-negative and CXCR3-positive cells differed in TRBV-TRBJ usage. For the naive subsets, surface CD5 was similar, and TCR strength was inferred from TRB CDR3 properties. The TRB CDR3s that CXCR3-positive naive cells carried were more hydrophobic than those of CXCR3-negative naive cells.

As for this clonotype: Its specificity is unknown.

The authors made the TRB cDNA libraries by 5' RACE using UMI labels. TCRdb reanalyzed the 5' RACE reads and collapses them to one entry per CDR3 protein, without DNA. Recorded here are some 140,000 distinct CDR3 sequences; the top ten clones represent less than 0.55%. Triplicates of under 350,000 cells were sorted from each CD8+ T cell subset. CD45RO-CCR7+CD27+CD95- characterized naive CD8+ T cells. The source is a human donor in good health. Some clones in this sample may be carry-over from other donors' samples. The sequenced material came from naive CXCR3+ CD8+ T cells from blood. The subset denotes: CD45RO-CCR7+CD27+CD95- naive CD8+ T cells expressing CXCR3 (TNR3+).

CDR3: CSVEGLAGVSYEQYF. The chain links TRBV29-1 to TRBJ2-7; TCRdb selects TRBD2, and the lack of DNA leaves this call unchecked. The CDR3 loop spans 15 amino acids. Germline V lookup: CDR1 SQVTM, CDR2 ANQGSEA.